These 23 T cell receptor beta chains were sequenced from one sample in a study of T-cell memory formation after mild COVID-19. TCRdb recomputed calls from the 5' RACE reads with MiXCR, one row per CDR3 protein. The table shows 150,000 to 200,000 distinct CDR3 sequences, with roughly 15% occurring only once. The sequenced sample was PBMCs or a T cell subset sorted from them (not recorded which). The receptors stem from an adult woman who had mild COVID-19 (a few samples of this study predate the infection). Cell type and time point are not known.

This clonotype was seen more than once but under ten times. This chain connects TRBV5-1 to TRBJ2-6; 9 positions agree with TRBD1. This CDR3 contains 14 residues. The V segment lost 7 bases and the J segment 8 bases; nucleotides outside the gene matches: 7. Germline loops: CDR1 SGHRS, CDR2 YFSETQ. The CDR3 is CASATGTGPNVLTF. The DNA for the CDR3 is TGCGCCAGCGCTACCGGGACAGGGCCCAACGTCCTGACTTTC.

The rearrangement joins TRBV6-5 to TRBJ2-3, with TRBD2 matching 7 bases. Germline assignment: CDR1 MNHEY and CDR2 SVGAGI. This CDR3 comprises 17 residues. V lost 2 bases, J lost 1 base, and 9 bases stayed unmatched. The CDR3 spells CASSYLGTTGGTDTQYF. The CDR3 nucleotides are TGTGCCAGCAGTTACCTAGGGACTACGGGCGGCACAGATACGCAGTATTTT.

This chain joins TRBV20-1 and TRBJ2-7; 8 bases match TRBD2. J lost 7 bases, V lost 0 bases, and 8 bases had no gene match. Germline CDR1 reads DFQATT; CDR2 reads SNEGSKA (reference sequence). The CDR3 length is 14 residues. The CDR3 protein is CSAREAGVSDEQYF. The CDR3 region has the DNA TGCAGTGCTAGAGAAGCGGGAGTTTCGGATGAGCAGTACTTC.

There are a few counts of this clonotype. The J gene is TRBJ2-5, the V gene TRBV5-6, with unresolved D. The CDR3 is 13 residues long. Germline loops: CDR1 SGHDT, CDR2 YYEEEE. V was clipped by 2 bases and J by 5 bases, with 10 bases between them. The CDR3 bases are TGTGCCAGCAGCTTCTCCGCCGGGGAGACCCAGTACTTC. Protein sequence: CASSFSAGETQYF.

This clonotype was counted only a few times. The chain joins TRBV9 to TRBJ1-5, with a possible D match to TRBD1 (5 bases). Germline values: CDR1 SGDLS, CDR2 YYNGEE. V shed 2 bases and J shed 0 bases, with 9 bases lying between them. The CDR3 is 15 amino acids. In nucleotides, the CDR3 is TGTGCCAGCAGCGTCGGGGGTTATAGCAATCAGCCCCAGCATTTT. Its protein is CASSVGGYSNQPQHF. The full variable domain, in which reference TRBV9 and TRBJ1-5 provide the parts outside the CDR3, is DSGVTQTPKHLITATGQRVTLRCSPRSGDLSVYWYQQSLDQGLQFLIQYYNGEERAKGNILERFSAQQFPDLHSELNLSSLELGDSALYFCASSVGGYSNQPQHFGDGTRLSIL.

The V call is TRBV12-3 or TRBV12-4, the J call TRBJ2-7, with TRBD2 matching 8 bases. The CDR3 contains 14 residues. Trimming cost V 3 bases and J 5 bases; bases outside gene matches: 6. CDR3 in DNA: TGTGCCAGCAGTTTTTCGGGGCGGGGGGACGAGCAGTACTTC. Its protein product is CASSFSGRGDEQYF.

The rearrangement uses TRBV7-9 and TRBJ2-2, with D uncertain. V shed 6 bases and J shed 5 bases, with 4 bases lying between them. Germline V lookup: CDR1 SEHNR, CDR2 FQNEAQ (reference sequence). The CDR3 covers 11 residues. The CDR3 loop reads CASRGTGELFF. Here the CDR3 DNA reads TGTGCCAGCAGGGGAACCGGGGAGCTGTTTTTT.

This clonotype came up many times. This chain links TRBV7-6 with TRBJ2-7, with D perhaps matching TRBD1 (6 bases). Per the germline V gene, CDR1 is SGHVS and CDR2 is FNYEAQ. This CDR3 has 14 amino acids. The germline V and J ends were trimmed by 0 bases and 4 bases, with 10 bases remaining between them. CDR3 sequence: CASSLATGFYEQYF. The CDR3 region has the DNA TGTGCCAGCAGCTTAGCTACAGGGTTTTACGAGCAGTACTTC.

J is TRBJ2-7 and V is TRBV27; unclear D gene. Germline CDR1 is MNHEY and CDR2 is SMNVEV (reference sequence). The V and J ends lost 5 bases and 0 bases respectively, with 14 bases between them. The CDR3 contains 15 residues. The CDR3 DNA follows: TGTGCCAGCAGTCCCAGTACCTCCTACTCCTACGAGCAGTACTTC. Residues: CASSPSTSYSYEQYF.

This chain uses TRBV5-1 with TRBJ1-2; D perhaps matches TRBD1 (6 bases). From germline, CDR1 is SGHRS and CDR2 YFSETQ. V was cut by 0 bases and J by 3 bases, with 9 bases left in between. This CDR3 comprises 14 residues. The CDR3 loop is CASSLGYRDYGYTF. The CDR3 coding sequence is TGCGCCAGCAGCTTGGGGTACAGGGACTATGGCTACACCTTC.

This clonotype was seen more than once but under ten times. The chain carries TRBV27 and TRBJ1-5; TRBD1 is a possible D gene (6 bases). The germline V gene has CDR1 MNHEY and CDR2 SMNVEV (reference sequence). V shed 6 bases and J shed 2 bases, with 11 bases lying between them. CDR3 length equals 14 residues. Here the CDR3 DNA reads TGTGCCAGCAGACAGGGTTTGGGCAATCAGCCCCAGCATTTT. Translation: CASRQGLGNQPQHF.

This clonotype was recorded many times. The rearrangement links TRBV27 to TRBJ2-6; D unclear. Germline loops: CDR1 MNHEY, CDR2 SMNVEV (reference sequence). The ends were cut back, 0 bases at V and 0 bases at J, with 9 bases in the middle. CDR3 length equals 17 residues. The CDR3 bases are TGTGCCAGCAGTTTATCATTTAGTCCCTCTGGGGCCAACGTCCTGACTTTC. This sequence encodes CASSLSFSPSGANVLTF.

This clonotype appeared a few times. The chain links TRBV25-1 to TRBJ2-4, with D hard to call. Germline assignment: CDR1 MGHDK and CDR2 SYGVNS. V lost 3 bases and J lost 5, with 17 bases in between. CDR3 length: 16 residues. The CDR3 region is CASSEVGPEGQNIQYF. In DNA form, the CDR3 reads TGTGCCAGCAGTGAGGTGGGCCCAGAAGGGCAAAACATTCAGTACTTC.

This clonotype was observed a handful of times. For the CDR3, the DNA is TGTGCCAGCAGTTCCTCGGGGCTCCGCGCCCGCGAGCAGTACTTC. Translation: CASSSSGLRAREQYF. The chain joins TRBV12-3 or TRBV12-4 to TRBJ2-7, with D possibly being TRBD1 or TRBD2 (5 bases each). V shed 4 bases and J shed 6 bases, with 19 bases lying between them. The CDR3 consists of 15 residues.

This clonotype was detected only a few times. The CDR3 here is CASSLRGGAYEQYF. For the CDR3, the DNA is TGTGCCAGCAGCTTACGCGGGGGGGCCTACGAGCAGTACTTC. The V gene is TRBV13, the J gene TRBJ2-7; TRBD2 matches 9 bases. The V gene end was trimmed by 2 bases and the J gene end by 2 bases; junction bases not matched to a gene: 1. From germline, CDR1 is PRHDT and CDR2 FYEKMQ (reference sequence). The CDR3 is made up of 14 amino acids. The whole variable domain, remainder taken from reference TRBV13 and TRBJ2-7, is AAGVIQSPRHLIKEKRETATLKCYPIPRHDTVYWYQQGPGQDPQFLISFYEKMQSDKGSIPDRFSAQQFSDYHSELNMSSLELGDSALYFCASSLRGGAYEQYFGPGTRLTVT.

This clonotype appeared a few times. The chain couples TRBV2 to TRBJ2-7; 8 bases line up with TRBD1. Per germline, CDR1 SNHLY and CDR2 FYNNEI. The J segment lost 7 bases and the V segment lost 3 bases, leaving 5 bases of the junction unmatched. The length of the CDR3 is 13 residues. CDR3 amino acids: CASSEGTGREQYF. CDR3 DNA: TGTGCCAGCAGTGAGGGGACAGGCCGGGAGCAGTACTTC.

The chain has TRBV4-1 and TRBJ2-4; D is uncertain. The CDR3 is 18 amino acids. The germline gives CDR1 MGHRA, CDR2 YSYEKL. The ends were cut back, 4 bases at V and 0 bases at J, with 19 bases in the middle. CDR3 nucleotide sequence: TGCGCCAGCAGCCGAGCCTCCGGGTACCTTGAAGCCAAAAACATTCAGTACTTC. It translates to CASSRASGYLEAKNIQYF.

This clonotype was recorded a few times. The gene calls are TRBV9 and TRBJ2-3; no reliable D call. The CDR3 is 15 residues long. The V gene lost 0 bases and the J gene lost 3 bases, with 11 bases spanning the gap. CDR1 and CDR2 from the germline V gene are SGDLS and YYNGEE. The CDR3 DNA follows: TGTGCCAGCAGCGTAGTTCCAGACTCAACAGATACGCAGTATTTT. It encodes CASSVVPDSTDTQYF.

This clonotype was observed a handful of times. The rearrangement uses TRBV20-1 and TRBJ1-6; TRBD1 is a possible D gene (5 bases). CDR1 is DFQATT and CDR2 is SNEGSKA in the germline V gene (reference sequence). V was pared by 2 bases and J by 5 bases, with 10 bases between. The CDR3 consists of 14 residues. CDR3 DNA sequence: TGCAGTGCTAGAAGGGCAGGGAATAATTCACCCCTCCACTTT. It yields the protein CSARRAGNNSPLHF.

This clonotype has just a few counts. The chain has TRBV20-1 and TRBJ2-1; D gene uncertain. V shed 3 bases and J shed 0 bases, with 3 bases lying between them. The CDR3 spans 12 residues. The germline V gene encodes CDR1 DFQATT and CDR2 SNEGSKA (reference sequence). DNA of the CDR3: TGCAGTGCTAGTAGCTCCTACAATGAGCAGTTCTTC. Its protein is CSASSSYNEQFF.

The chain links TRBV20-1 to TRBJ2-1; D uncertain. The CDR3 runs to 16 residues. Trimming removed 0 bases from V and 8 bases from J, with 20 bases in between. Per germline, CDR1 DFQATT and CDR2 SNEGSKA (reference sequence). CDR3 amino acids: CSARDPTHLPPHEQFF. The DNA for the CDR3 is TGCAGTGCTAGAGACCCGACCCATTTACCCCCACATGAGCAGTTCTTC.

This clonotype was seen only a few times. The gene calls are TRBV6-2 or TRBV6-3 and TRBJ1-5; D uncertain. Deletions cut 3 bases from V and 5 bases from J, with 8 bases between. The CDR3 is 13 residues long. Per germline, CDR1 MNHEY and CDR2 SVGEGT. Here the CDR3 reads CASSYILDQPQHF. The CDR3 DNA reads TGTGCCAGCAGTTATATTTTGGATCAGCCCCAGCATTTT.

This clonotype has a count of ten or more. V usage is TRBV4-2 and J usage is TRBJ2-1; D may be TRBD2 (5 bases). Germline lookup yields CDR1 LGHNA and CDR2 YNFKEQ. The V gene lost 3 bases and the J gene lost 10 bases, with 7 bases spanning the gap. The CDR3 runs 11 residues. CDR3 DNA: TGTGCCAGCAGCCAGGACTCCGAGCAGTTCTTC. Translated: CASSQDSEQFF.